The 23 T cell receptor beta chains below come from one sample, sequenced in a study of blood T cell repertoires in COVID-19. TCRdb's copy holds only in-frame clones and misses some; the assay was immunoSEQ multiplex PCR. The data show around 27,000 clones, around 96% seen once. Material for sequencing was peripheral blood. These receptors all stem from a human donor with active COVID-19. The donor label of this sample is uncertain.

J is TRBJ2-5 and V is TRBV29-1, with 8 bases aligning to TRBD2. Germline V gene sequence: CDR1 SQVTM, CDR2 ANQGSEA. V gave up 1 base and J gave up 4 bases; unmatched junction bases: 2. The CDR3 sequence is 13 residues long. The CDR3 loop reads CSVEGGLVETQYF. In nucleotides, the CDR3 is TGCAGCGTTGAAGGGGGACTAGTAGAGACCCAGTACTTC.

The chain combines TRBV7-2 with TRBJ2-5; a weak D match, TRBD2 (6 bases). The V gene's germline CDR1 is SGHTA and CDR2 FQGNSA. The CDR3 runs to 13 residues. Trimming pared 0 bases from V and 5 bases from J, leaving 7 bases between. CDR3 nucleotide sequence: TGTGCCAGCAGCTTAGCGCGGGACGAGACCCAGTACTTC. Its translation is CASSLARDETQYF.

This clone occurred a few times. V is TRBV5-1 and J is TRBJ2-7; no clear D. CDR1 is SGHRS, CDR2 YFSETQ, per germline. Trimming took 3 bases from V and 5 from J, leaving 12 bases between them. The CDR3 has 13 residues. CDR3 sequence (DNA): TGCGCCAGCAGCTCCCCAGTGAATCACGAGCAGTACTTC. It specifies CASSSPVNHEQYF.

This chain joins TRBV7-8 and TRBJ1-1; D is undetermined. The germline gives CDR1 SGHVS, CDR2 FQNEAQ. Trimming cost V 3 bases and J 2 bases, with 10 bases left between them. The CDR3 contains 14 residues. The CDR3 loop is CASSFEGDNTEAFF. CDR3 coding DNA: TGTGCCAGCAGCTTTGAGGGAGATAACACTGAAGCTTTCTTT.

The V and J genes are TRBV24-1 and TRBJ2-1, with a possible D match to TRBD1 (6 bases). The germline CDR1 and CDR2 sequences are KGHDR and SFDVKD. The V end lost 5 bases, the J end lost 4 bases, and 14 bases lay between the germline ends. This CDR3 is 15 amino acids long. The CDR3 DNA sequence: TGTGCCACCAGTGCCCCAAGGGGGACATACAATGAGCAGTTCTTC. Amino acid sequence: CATSAPRGTYNEQFF.

The CDR3 protein is CASSPSQGWGETQYF. The DNA for the CDR3 is TGTGCCAGTAGCCCCTCTCAGGGCTGGGGAGAGACCCAGTACTTC. V and J are TRBV19 and TRBJ2-5, with D possibly TRBD1 on 5 matching bases. Trimming pared 6 bases from V and 4 bases from J, leaving 18 bases between. The CDR3 has 15 residues. CDR1 and CDR2 (germline): LNHDA, SQIVND (reference sequence).

Only one count was recorded for this clone. The CDR3 region has the DNA TGTGCCAGCAGCTCCACTAGCGGGAGGATCGACACAGATACGCAGTATTTT. It yields the protein CASSSTSGRIDTDTQYF. The rearrangement joins TRBV3-1 (or the pseudogene TRBV3-2) to TRBJ2-3, with TRBD2 matching 12 bases. Per germline, CDR1 LGHDT and CDR2 YNNKEL (reference sequence). The V segment lost 5 bases and the J segment 2 bases; nucleotides outside the gene matches: 8. CDR3 size: 17 residues.

This clone has just one count. The chain links TRBV25-1 to TRBJ1-1; perhaps TRBD1 as D (5 bases). This CDR3 contains 13 residues. Between the trimmed V and J ends, which lost 6 bases and 10 bases, there was a span of 18 bases. Germline V gene lookup returns CDR1 MGHDK and CDR2 SYGVNS. CDR3 residues: CASSSDQGPGAFF. CDR3 nucleotide sequence: TGTGCCAGCAGCTCCGATCAGGGCCCTGGAGCTTTCTTT.

This chain connects TRBV19 to TRBJ1-1, with 11 bases aligning to TRBD1. Unmatched junction bases numbered 2, after V lost 4 bases and J lost 4 bases. The CDR3 contains 14 residues. Germline lookup yields CDR1 LNHDA and CDR2 SQIVND (reference sequence). CDR3 coding DNA: TGTGCCAGTAGTAAAGGGACAGGGGGCACTGAAGCTTTCTTT. Translated, it gives CASSKGTGGTEAFF.

The rearrangement uses TRBV25-1 and TRBJ2-5; 13 bases match TRBD2. J was trimmed by 2 bases and V by 5 bases; bases with no gene match: 2. The CDR3 consists of 15 residues. Germline V gene sequence: CDR1 MGHDK, CDR2 SYGVNS. The CDR3, as DNA: TGTGCCAGCAGTAGACTAGCGGGGGGTCAAGAGACCCAGTACTTC. This gives the protein CASSRLAGGQETQYF.

The CDR3 loop is CASSITRQRNTEAFF. The CDR3 coding sequence is TGTGCCAGTAGTATAACTCGACAGAGGAACACTGAAGCTTTCTTT. This rearrangement joins TRBV19 to TRBJ1-1, with D possibly matching TRBD1 (5 bases). The CDR3 contains 15 residues. The germline CDR1 and CDR2 sequences are LNHDA and SQIVND (reference sequence). V shed 2 bases and J shed 1 base, with 11 bases lying between them.

The chain has TRBV19 and TRBJ2-2, with 10 bases fitting TRBD2. J gave up 6 bases and V 0 bases, and 7 bases lay outside the gene matches. This CDR3 is 17 amino acids long. Germline CDR1 reads LNHDA; CDR2 reads SQIVND (reference sequence). CDR3 protein: CASSIDPLAGVAGELFF. CDR3 coding DNA: TGTGCCAGTAGTATAGATCCCCTAGCGGGAGTGGCCGGGGAGCTGTTTTTT.

The V call is TRBV20-1, the J call TRBJ2-1, with 7 bases that match TRBD2. With 4 bases clipped from V and 8 bases from J, the junction kept 2 bases outside the gene matches. Looked up from germline, CDR1 is DFQATT and CDR2 is SNEGSKA (reference sequence). The CDR3 runs 11 residues. Here the CDR3 reads CSAMAGDEQFF. The CDR3 DNA sequence: TGCAGTGCTATGGCGGGAGATGAGCAGTTCTTC.

The chain employs TRBV2 and TRBJ2-7; perhaps TRBD2 as D (6 bases). This CDR3 region has 15 residues. The V and J ends lost 4 bases and 0 bases respectively, with 13 bases between them. Germline loops: CDR1 SNHLY, CDR2 FYNNEI. The DNA for the CDR3 is TGTGCCAGCAGTGGGGGCGGAGGGCGCTCCTACGAGCAGTACTTC. Protein: CASSGGGGRSYEQYF.

This clone was picked up one time. The rearrangement uses TRBV5-1 and TRBJ1-2; weak D call: TRBD1 (5 bases). The CDR3 totals 17 residues. Trimming removed 4 bases from V and 0 bases from J, with 19 bases in between. Germline V gene lookup returns CDR1 SGHRS and CDR2 YFSETQ. The CDR3 nucleotides read TGCGCCAGCAGCGCCACAGGTTCCACTTTTTCTAACTATGGCTACACCTTC. It encodes CASSATGSTFSNYGYTF.

The rearrangement links TRBV2 to TRBJ1-4, with TRBD1 identical over 9 bases. Germline CDR1 SNHLY, CDR2 FYNNEI. V was clipped by 0 bases and J by 8 bases; unmatched bases: 7. This CDR3 comprises 16 residues. The CDR3 here is CASSEAPGQGLEKLFF. The CDR3 DNA follows: TGTGCCAGCAGTGAAGCTCCGGGACAGGGATTGGAAAAACTGTTTTTT. Complete variable domain (other parts from reference TRBV2 and TRBJ1-4): EPEVTQTPSHQVTQMGQEVILRCVPISNHLYFYWYRQILGQKVEFLVSFYNNEISEKSEIFDDQFSVERPDGSNFTLKIRSTKLEDSAMYFCASSEAPGQGLEKLFFGSGTQLSVL.

The chain has TRBV5-6 and TRBJ2-1; 10 bases line up with TRBD2. This CDR3 has 18 amino acids. In germline, CDR1 is SGHDT, CDR2 YYEEEE. V lost 1 base and J lost 3; bases outside the gene matches: 10. CDR3 amino acids: CASSLFSLAGAIYNEQFF. The DNA of the CDR3 is TGTGCCAGCAGCTTGTTTTCCCTAGCGGGGGCGATCTACAATGAGCAGTTCTTC.

This chain uses TRBV3-1 (or the pseudogene TRBV3-2) with TRBJ2-1, with 7 positions matching TRBD1. Germline V gene sequence: CDR1 LGHDT, CDR2 YNNKEL (reference sequence). The V segment lost 3 bases and the J segment 6 bases; nucleotides outside the gene matches: 5. This CDR3 is 14 amino acids long. CDR3 in DNA: TGTGCCAGCAGCCATCTTGCAGGGGGCAATGAGCAGTTCTTC. This codes for CASSHLAGGNEQFF.

V is TRBV28 and J is TRBJ2-7; 9 bases map to TRBD2. The CDR3 sequence is 16 residues long. The trim removed 5 bases at V and 0 bases at J, leaving 8 bases unmatched. Germline assignment: CDR1 MDHEN and CDR2 SYDVKM. The CDR3 loop reads CASSIYRLAASYEQYF. The CDR3 nucleotides read TGTGCCAGCAGTATCTACCGACTAGCGGCCTCCTACGAGCAGTACTTC. Filled out from reference TRBV28 and TRBJ2-7, the complete variable domain reads DVKVTQSSRYLVKRTGEKVFLECVQDMDHENMFWYRQDPGLGLRLIYFSYDVKMKEKGDIPEGYSVSREKKERFSLILESASTNQTSMYLCASSIYRLAASYEQYFGPGTRLTVT.

This sequence joins TRBV27 and TRBJ2-7; tentative D call: TRBD2 (6 bases). Looked up from germline, CDR1 is MNHEY and CDR2 is SMNVEV (reference sequence). Trimming took 11 bases from V and 2 from J, leaving 16 bases between them. The length of the CDR3 is 13 residues. The CDR3 DNA follows: TGTGCCGCCGCCGTAGGCGGGACCTACGAGCAGTACTTC. Protein: CAAAVGGTYEQYF.

This clone appeared a single time. V gene TRBV24-1 combines with J gene TRBJ2-5; 7 bases are shared with TRBD1. V gave up 0 bases and J gave up 2 bases; unmatched junction bases: 8. Per germline, CDR1 KGHDR and CDR2 SFDVKD. This CDR3 is built from 17 residues. CDR3 loop: CATSDLLQGTTQETQYF. CDR3 nucleotides: TGTGCCACCAGTGATTTGCTACAGGGGACCACTCAAGAGACCCAGTACTTC.

The J gene is TRBJ2-1, the V gene TRBV28, with 9 bases matching TRBD1. CDR1 MDHEN and CDR2 SYDVKM come from the germline V gene. The CDR3 runs to 16 residues. The ends lost 7 bases at V and 0 bases at J; junction bases unmatched: 7. CDR3 loop: CASISGQGDSYNEQFF. The CDR3 coding sequence is TGTGCCAGCATCTCGGGACAGGGTGACTCCTACAATGAGCAGTTCTTC.

This clone showed up just a few times. This rearrangement joins TRBV19 to TRBJ2-7, with TRBD2 matching 15 bases. Germline V gene lookup returns CDR1 LNHDA and CDR2 SQIVND (reference sequence). J lost 2 bases, V lost 3 bases, and 5 bases had no gene match. The CDR3 length is 17 residues. The DNA of the CDR3 is TGTGCCAGTAGTATCCGGACTAGCGGGAGGGCGACCTACGAGCAGTACTTC. It yields the protein CASSIRTSGRATYEQYF.